This paragraph covers one T cell receptor (beta chain) sequence. This sample is drawn from a study of graft-versus-host responses after intestinal transplantation. The assay was immunoSEQ multiplex PCR, and TCRdb's table has in-frame clones only and misses some. The repertoire holds just under 30,000 clones, with 60% to 85% as singletons. Processed graft tissue released its intraepithelial and lamina propria lymphocytes. The germline CDR1 and CDR2 sequences are MNHNS and SASEGT. This CDR3 has 16 residues. Trimming cost V 3 bases and J 7 bases, with 16 bases left between them. Sequencing was performed on ileum tissue, taken 98 days after intestinal transplantation. The chain uses TRBV6-1 and TRBJ1-6; unclear D gene. The receptor was isolated from a human patient who received an intestinal transplant, so some T cells may come from the graft donor. The CDR3 reads CASSDLSVGLNSPLHF. CDR3 bases: TGTGCCAGCAGTGATTTGTCAGTGGGATTAAATTCACCCCTCCACTTT.